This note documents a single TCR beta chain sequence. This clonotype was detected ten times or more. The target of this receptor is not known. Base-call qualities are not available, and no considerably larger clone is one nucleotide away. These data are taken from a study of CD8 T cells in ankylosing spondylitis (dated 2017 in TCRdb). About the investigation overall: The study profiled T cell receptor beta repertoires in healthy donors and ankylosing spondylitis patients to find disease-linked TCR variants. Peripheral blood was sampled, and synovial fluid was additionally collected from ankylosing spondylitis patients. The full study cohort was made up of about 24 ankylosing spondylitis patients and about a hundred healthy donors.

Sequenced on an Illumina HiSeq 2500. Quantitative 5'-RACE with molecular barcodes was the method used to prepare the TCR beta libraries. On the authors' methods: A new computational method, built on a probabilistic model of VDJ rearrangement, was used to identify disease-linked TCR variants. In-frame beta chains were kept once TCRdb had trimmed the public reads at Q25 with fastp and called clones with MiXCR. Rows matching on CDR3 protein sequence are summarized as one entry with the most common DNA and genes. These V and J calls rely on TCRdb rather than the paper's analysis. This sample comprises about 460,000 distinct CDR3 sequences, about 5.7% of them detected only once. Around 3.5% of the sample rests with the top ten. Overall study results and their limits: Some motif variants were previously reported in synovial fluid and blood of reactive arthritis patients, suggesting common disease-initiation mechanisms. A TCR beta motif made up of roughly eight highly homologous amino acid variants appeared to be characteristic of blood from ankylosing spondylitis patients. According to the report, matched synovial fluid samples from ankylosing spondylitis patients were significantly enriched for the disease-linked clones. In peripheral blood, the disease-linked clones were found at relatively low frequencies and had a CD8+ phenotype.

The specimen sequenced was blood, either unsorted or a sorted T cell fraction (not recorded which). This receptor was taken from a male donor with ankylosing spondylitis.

The CDR3 has the sequence CASRGRHKNIQYF. The DNA is TGTGCCAGCAGGGGACGACACAAAAACATTCAGTACTTC. In this chain, TRBV6-1 is recombined with TRBJ2-4, with the D call tentatively TRBD1 or TRBD2, each fitting 5 bases. The germline V gene yields MNHNS for CDR1 and SASEGT for CDR2. Taken from cysteine to phenylalanine, the CDR3 has 13 residues. Of the read, only the CDR3 DNA is kept; its 39 bases are in frame from base 1. The V and J ends are trimmed by 6 bases and 3 bases, leaving 9 bases between them.